The rows below give T cell receptor beta chains drawn from one sample of a study of blood T cell repertoires in COVID-19. Only in-frame clones appear in the TCRdb table, and some are missing; sequencing was by immunoSEQ multiplex PCR. The sample lists 200,000 to 250,000 clones; 83% were seen once. The material sequenced was PBMCs or T cells enriched from blood (not recorded which). These receptor sequences come from a woman in her forties or fifties who had been exposed to COVID-19. CDR3s include the opening cysteine and the closing phenylalanine or tryptophan. Each record gives: V gene, J gene, clone size, D gene, CDR3 DNA, CDR3 protein. A D gene is named only where the DNA matches it firmly. For some rows the clone size is stated as once, few or many, or as a class when expanded; others skip it.

>TRBV6-5|TRBJ1-1|NA|NA
TGTGCCAGCAGTTACACCCAGCCCTGGGGCGGAGATGAAGCTTTCTTT
CASSYTQPWGGDEAFF
>TRBV29-1|TRBJ1-3|NA|NA
TGCAGCGTTGAAGCGGCAGGGGAACGAAACACCATATATTTT
CSVEAAGERNTIYF
>TRBV30|TRBJ1-2|NA|NA
TGTGCGTCGGTCTATTCGGGTGGCTACACCTTC
CASVYSGGYTF
>TRBV18|TRBJ1-5|NA|NA
TGTGCCAGCTCGGGGGCCAGCAATCAGCCCCAGCATTTT
CASSGASNQPQHF
>TRBV5-5|TRBJ2-5|NA|NA
TGTGCCAGCAGCTTGGATGGGGGGAATGGAGAGACCCAGTACTTC
CASSLDGGNGETQYF
>TRBV7-9|TRBJ1-1|NA|TRBD1
TGTGCCAGCAGCTTATTTACCGGGACGACAGGGAGTGAAGCTTTCTTT
CASSLFTGTTGSEAFF
>TRBV10-1|TRBJ2-7|NA|TRBD1
TGCGCCAGCAGTGATGGGGGACAGCGGTACGAGCAGTACTTC
CASSDGGQRYEQYF
>TRBV6-2/TRBV6-3|TRBJ1-2|NA|NA
TGTGCCAGCAGTTACCAGGCCCGGTATGGCTACACCTTC
CASSYQARYGYTF
>TRBV4-3|TRBJ2-2|NA|NA
TGCGCCAGCAGCCAAGATCCGGGAAATCGGGGGGAGCTGTTTTTT
CASSQDPGNRGELFF
>TRBV10-1|TRBJ2-1|NA|TRBD1
TGCGCCAGCAGTGAGTCTAGGACAGGGGGCAATGAGCAGTTCTTC
CASSESRTGGNEQFF
>TRBV5-1|TRBJ2-5|once|TRBD1
TGCGCCAGCAGCTTGCCTCCGACAGGGCCCTCCTTCAGGATAGAGACCCAGTACTTC
CASSLPPTGPSFRIETQYF
>TRBV19|TRBJ1-1|NA|TRBD1
TGTGCCACACAGGGGGCCCAGAACACTGAAGCTTTCTTT
CATQGAQNTEAFF
>TRBV19|TRBJ2-7|few|TRBD1
TGTGCCAGTAGCTCGACAGGGGCTCCCTACGAGCAGTACTTC
CASSSTGAPYEQYF
>TRBV7-9|TRBJ1-3|NA|NA
TGTGCCAGCAGCTTAGGAGGGGGTGGTGGAAACACCATATATTTT
CASSLGGGGGNTIYF
>TRBV21-1|TRBJ2-5|NA|NA
TGTGCCAGCGTCGGGCAAGAGACCCAGTACTTC
CASVGQETQYF
>TRBV23-1|TRBJ2-2|NA|NA
TGCGCCAGCAGTCAATCGAATCCCGCAGGGGAGCGAGCCCCCACCTCCCGGGAGCTGTTTTTT
CASSQSNPAGERAPTSRELFF
>TRBV11-2|TRBJ2-2|NA|TRBD1
TGTGCCAGCAGCTTAGACTTACAGGGGCGCCACACCGGGGAGCTGTTTTTT
CASSLDLQGRHTGELFF
>TRBV7-2|TRBJ2-2|NA|TRBD1
TGTGCCAGCAGCTTAGACAGGGGGAACACCGGGGAGCTGTTTTTT
CASSLDRGNTGELFF
>TRBV7-2|TRBJ1-2|NA|NA
TGTGCCAGCAGCTTAACGCCTTCCGAACGAGGGGGCTACACCTTC
CASSLTPSERGGYTF
>TRBV5-1|TRBJ1-2|once|TRBD1
TGCGCCAGCAGCTTGGAGGGGGCGCGCTATGGCTACACCTTC
CASSLEGARYGYTF
>TRBV19|TRBJ1-1|medium-sized|NA
TGTGCCAGTAGCATACCGGGACAAGCGAAAGCTTTCTTT
CASSIPGQAKAFF
>TRBV30|TRBJ2-2|NA|TRBD1
TGTGCCTGGAGTCGGACAGGGGGAAGGAGGGAGCTGTTTTTT
CAWSRTGGRRELFF
>TRBV3-1/TRBV3-2|TRBJ1-1|NA|TRBD1
TGTGCCAGCAGCCATAGGGGGCAGATTGGCACTGAAGCTTTCTTT
CASSHRGQIGTEAFF
>TRBV6-5|TRBJ1-5|NA|TRBD1
TGTGCCACCATCCCGCCCGGGACAGGGAATCAGCCCCAGCATTTT
CATIPPGTGNQPQHF
>TRBV19|TRBJ1-1|once|NA
TGTGCCAGTAGTATAGGGGGCAACACTGAAGCTTTCTTT
CASSIGGNTEAFF
>TRBV4-2|TRBJ2-5|NA|TRBD2
TGTGCCAGCAGCCAAGATTCAGGACTAGCTCGGGGGACCCAGTACTTC
CASSQDSGLARGTQYF
>TRBV10-3|TRBJ2-1|NA|NA
TGTGCCATCAGTGCTGGCGGGAATGAGCAGTTCTTC
CAISAGGNEQFF